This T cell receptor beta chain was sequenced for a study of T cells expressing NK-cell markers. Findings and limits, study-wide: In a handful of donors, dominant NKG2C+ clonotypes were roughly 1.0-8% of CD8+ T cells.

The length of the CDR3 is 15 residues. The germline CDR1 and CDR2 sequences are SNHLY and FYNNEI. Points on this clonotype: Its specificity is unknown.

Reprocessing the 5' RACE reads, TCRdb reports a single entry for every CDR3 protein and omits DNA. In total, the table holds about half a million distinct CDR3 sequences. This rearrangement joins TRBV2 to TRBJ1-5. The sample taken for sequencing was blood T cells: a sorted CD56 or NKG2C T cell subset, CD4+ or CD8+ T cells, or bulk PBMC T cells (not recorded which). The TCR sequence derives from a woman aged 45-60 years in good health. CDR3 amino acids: CASSVYGEDNQPQHF.